This TCR beta chain was retrieved from a study of CD8+ T cells in alopecia areata. Study information: Tofacitinib dosing lasted 6 to 18 months, which was then followed by 6 months off drug.

RNA extraction and reverse transcription yielded cDNA as sequencing template. Some clones are missing from TCRdb's copy, which holds only in-frame ones; the method was immunoSEQ multiplex PCR. The sample has a few hundred thousand clones, over 40% seen once. Germline V gene lookup returns CDR1 MDHEN and CDR2 SYDVKM. J lost 3 bases, V lost 6 bases, and 5 bases had no gene match. This CDR3 spans 13 amino acids. The treatment was: oral pan-JAK inhibitor, 5-10 mg twice daily. This receptor was obtained from a human donor with alopecia areata. The sequences come from CD4+ T cells sorted from blood, collected at roughly week 36, from a patient treated with tofacitinib. This chain uses TRBV28 with TRBJ2-7, with TRBD1 identical over 7 bases. CDR3 in DNA: TGTGCCAGCAGAAGGACAGGTTTCTACGAGCAGTACTTC. Protein: CASRRTGFYEQYF.